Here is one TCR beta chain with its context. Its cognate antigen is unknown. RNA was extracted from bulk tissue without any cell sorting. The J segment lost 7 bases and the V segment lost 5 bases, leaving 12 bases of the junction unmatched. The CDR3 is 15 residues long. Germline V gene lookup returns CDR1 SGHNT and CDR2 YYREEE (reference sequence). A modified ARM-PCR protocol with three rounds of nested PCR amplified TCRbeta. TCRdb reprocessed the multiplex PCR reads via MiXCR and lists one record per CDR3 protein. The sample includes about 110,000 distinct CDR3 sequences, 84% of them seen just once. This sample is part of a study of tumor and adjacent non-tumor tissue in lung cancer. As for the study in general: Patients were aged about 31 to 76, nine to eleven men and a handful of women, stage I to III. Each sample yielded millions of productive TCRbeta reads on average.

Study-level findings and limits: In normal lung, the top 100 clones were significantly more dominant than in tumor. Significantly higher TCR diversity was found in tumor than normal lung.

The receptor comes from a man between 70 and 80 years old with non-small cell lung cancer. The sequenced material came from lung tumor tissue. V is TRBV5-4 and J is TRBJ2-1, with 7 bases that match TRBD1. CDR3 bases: TGTGCCAGCAGATTTGGTGACAGGGTGGGGAATGAGCAGTTCTTC. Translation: CASRFGDRVGNEQFF.